The following is a TCR beta chain sequence with its context. Its antigen remains unidentified. One end of the junction varies from germline; a read error may be responsible. RNA was extracted from bulk tissue without any cell sorting. More than 3 cm separated this lung sample from the edge of the tumor. This record belongs to a study of tumor and adjacent non-tumor tissue in lung cancer. This CDR3 region has 17 residues. The germline V gene has CDR1 SGHAT and CDR2 FQNNGV. TCRbeta libraries were built with three rounds of nested PCR, modified from ARM-PCR. TCRdb re-called the multiplex PCR reads through MiXCR, storing one row per CDR3 protein. Of 98,000 or so distinct CDR3 sequences detected, about 80% appear once; the ten largest clones hold 30%. Findings and limits, study-wide: Tumor repertoires had a smaller top 100 clone share than normal lung.

The clonotype was recovered from a man between 60 and 75 years old with small cell lung cancer. V and J are TRBV11-2 and TRBJ2-1; the D gene is possibly TRBD1 (5 bases). Sequenced material: distant non-tumor lung tissue. The CDR3 spells CSSSLVTAQSSCNEQLF. In DNA form, the CDR3 reads TGTTCCAGCAGCTTAGTGACAGCCCAGAGCTCCTGCAATGAGCAGCTCTTC.